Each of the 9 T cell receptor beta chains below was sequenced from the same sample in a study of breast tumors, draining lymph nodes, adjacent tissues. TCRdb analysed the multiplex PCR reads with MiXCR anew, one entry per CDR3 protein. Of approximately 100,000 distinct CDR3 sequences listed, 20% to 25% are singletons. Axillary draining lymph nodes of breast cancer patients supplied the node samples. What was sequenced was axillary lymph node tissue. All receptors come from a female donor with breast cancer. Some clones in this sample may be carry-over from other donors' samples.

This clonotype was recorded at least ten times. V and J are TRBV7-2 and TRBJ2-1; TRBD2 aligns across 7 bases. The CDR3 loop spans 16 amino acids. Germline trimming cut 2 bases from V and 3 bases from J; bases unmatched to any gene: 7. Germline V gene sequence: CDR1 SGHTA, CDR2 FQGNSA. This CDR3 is CASSLYLAVDYNEQFF. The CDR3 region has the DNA TGTGCCAGCAGCTTATACCTAGCGGTGGACTACAATGAGCAGTTCTTC.

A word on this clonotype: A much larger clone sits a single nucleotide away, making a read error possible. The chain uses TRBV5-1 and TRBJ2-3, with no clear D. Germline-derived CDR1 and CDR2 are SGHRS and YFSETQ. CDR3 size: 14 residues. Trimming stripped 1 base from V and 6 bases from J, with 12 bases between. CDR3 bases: TGCGCCAGCAGCTTGTCTGGCTTTGAGGATACGCAGTATTTT. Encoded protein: CASSLSGFEDTQYF.

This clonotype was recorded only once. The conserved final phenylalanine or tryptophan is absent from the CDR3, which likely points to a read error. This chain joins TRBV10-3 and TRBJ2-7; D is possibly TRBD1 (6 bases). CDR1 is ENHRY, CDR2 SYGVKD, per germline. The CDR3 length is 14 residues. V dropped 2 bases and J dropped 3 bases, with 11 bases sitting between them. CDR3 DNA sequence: TGTGCCATCAGTGAGGGGGGCATAGTCTACGAGCAGTACCTC. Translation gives CAISEGGIVYEQYL.

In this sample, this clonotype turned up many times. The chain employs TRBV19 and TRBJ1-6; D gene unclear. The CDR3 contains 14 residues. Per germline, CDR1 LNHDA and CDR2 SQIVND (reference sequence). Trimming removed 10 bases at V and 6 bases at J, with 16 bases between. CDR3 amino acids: CATHGSRSNSPLHF. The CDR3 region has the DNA TGTGCCACTCACGGGTCCCGGAGTAATTCACCCCTCCACTTT.

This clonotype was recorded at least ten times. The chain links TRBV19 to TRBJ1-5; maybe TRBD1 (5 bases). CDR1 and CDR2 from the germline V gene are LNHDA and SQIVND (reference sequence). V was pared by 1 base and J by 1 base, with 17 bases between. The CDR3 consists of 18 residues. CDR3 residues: CASSIGWRGRASNQPQHF. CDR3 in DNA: TGTGCCAGTAGTATAGGGTGGAGGGGCAGAGCAAGCAATCAGCCCCAGCATTTT.

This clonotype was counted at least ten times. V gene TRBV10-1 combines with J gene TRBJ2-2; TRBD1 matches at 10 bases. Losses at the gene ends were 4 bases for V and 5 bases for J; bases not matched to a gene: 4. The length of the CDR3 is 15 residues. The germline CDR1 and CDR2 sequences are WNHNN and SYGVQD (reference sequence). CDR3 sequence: CASSGDRGRTGELFF. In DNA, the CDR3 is TGCGCCAGCAGTGGGGACAGGGGACGGACCGGGGAGCTGTTTTTT.

The DNA of the CDR3 is TGCAGCGTTGGAGAGGGGCGCTTATCCGATGGCTACACCTTC. Residues: CSVGEGRLSDGYTF. The genes are TRBV29-1 and TRBJ1-2, with TRBD1 as a possible D gene (5 bases). Trimming took 4 bases from V and 6 from J, leaving 18 bases between them. This CDR3 spans 14 amino acids. The germline V gene encodes CDR1 SQVTM and CDR2 ANQGSEA.

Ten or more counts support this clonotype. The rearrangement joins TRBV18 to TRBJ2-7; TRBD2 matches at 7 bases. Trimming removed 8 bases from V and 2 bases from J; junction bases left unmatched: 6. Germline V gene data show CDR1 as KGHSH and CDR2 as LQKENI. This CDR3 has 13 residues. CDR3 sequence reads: CASGRDGPYEQYF. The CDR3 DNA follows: TGTGCCAGCGGGAGGGATGGACCCTACGAGCAGTACTTC.

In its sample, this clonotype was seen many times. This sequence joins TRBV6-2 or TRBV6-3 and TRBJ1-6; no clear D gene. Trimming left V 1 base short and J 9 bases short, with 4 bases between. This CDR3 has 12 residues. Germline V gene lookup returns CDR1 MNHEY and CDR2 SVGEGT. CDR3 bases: TGTGCCAGCAGTTACTGGGGTTCACCCCTCCACTTT. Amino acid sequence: CASSYWGSPLHF.